This passage covers 20 T cell receptor beta chains from one sample sequenced in a study of shared clonotypes between healthy human individuals. Data came from immunoSEQ multiplex PCR; TCRdb stores just in-frame clones and leaves some out. Altogether about 1 million clones are present, approximately 68% being singletons, with the ten largest covering 1.5%. Sequenced sample: memory CD4+ T cells sorted from blood. Indicated subset: CD45RA-negative fraction. These receptors were collected from a man younger than 35 in good health.

V and J are TRBV19 and TRBJ1-1; D gene unclear. The CDR3 sequence is 14 residues long. V was cut by 10 bases and J by 2 bases, with 17 bases left in between. Per germline, CDR1 LNHDA and CDR2 SQIVND (reference sequence). The CDR3 coding sequence is TGTGCCACCAATGGCCGGTCGACTAACACTGAAGCTTTCTTT. Translated: CATNGRSTNTEAFF. The whole variable domain, remainder taken from reference TRBV19 and TRBJ1-1, is DGGITQSPKYLFRKEGQNVTLSCEQNLNHDAMYWYRQDPGQGLRLIYYSQIVNDFQKGDIAEGYSVSREKKESFPLTVTSAQKNPTAFYLCATNGRSTNTEAFFGQGTRLTVV.

This clone showed up just once. V gene TRBV6-1 combines with J gene TRBJ1-6; D is undetermined. V lost 1 base to trimming and J lost 9 bases, with 13 bases between them. CDR1 is MNHNS and CDR2 is SASEGT in the germline V gene. This CDR3 contains 15 residues. The CDR3 DNA reads as TGTGCCAGCAGTGAAGGGACGGTCAAAATTTCACCCCTCCACTTT. Protein sequence: CASSEGTVKISPLHF.

J is TRBJ2-7 and V is TRBV5-1; 9 nucleotides line up with TRBD1. The length of the CDR3 is 15 residues. Germline trimming cut 4 bases from V and 3 bases from J; bases unmatched to any gene: 8. CDR1 is SGHRS and CDR2 is YFSETQ in the germline V gene. DNA of the CDR3: TGCGCCAGCAGCGTTTCCGGGACAGGGAACTACGAGCAGTACTTC. Protein sequence: CASSVSGTGNYEQYF.

This clone is a singleton in its sample. The chain employs TRBV28 and TRBJ2-1, with 8 bases that match TRBD1. The CDR3 covers 14 residues. Germline V gene lookup returns CDR1 MDHEN and CDR2 SYDVKM. The ends lost 5 bases at V and 12 bases at J; junction bases unmatched: 12. CDR3 nucleotides: TGTGCCAGCAGTACCCCAGGGGGCGGATCGGGGCAGTTCTTC. Protein product: CASSTPGGGSGQFF.

The rearrangement links TRBV5-1 to TRBJ2-7, with D tentatively TRBD2 (7 bases). In germline, CDR1 is SGHRS, CDR2 YFSETQ. V dropped 1 base and J dropped 3 bases, with 17 bases sitting between them. The length of the CDR3 is 16 residues. CDR3 DNA sequence: TGCGCCAGCAGCTTGTCGCCTGGCGGGGGCGACTACGAGCAGTACTTC. It codes for CASSLSPGGGDYEQYF.

J is TRBJ1-1 and V is TRBV10-3; D is perhaps TRBD1 (5 bases). Germline V gives CDR1 ENHRY, CDR2 SYGVKD. The CDR3 extends over 15 amino acids. The V end was cut by 3 bases, the J end by 0 bases, with 11 bases between. The CDR3 loop reads CAISDLKGLNTEAFF. The CDR3 region has the DNA TGTGCCATCAGTGATCTAAAGGGGCTGAACACTGAAGCTTTCTTT.

The chain recombines TRBV23-1 with TRBJ2-7; 8 bases align to TRBD1. TRBV23-1 is flagged as an ORF with uncertain function. This CDR3 has 15 residues. Germline trimming cut 0 bases from V and 4 bases from J; bases unmatched to any gene: 5. Here the CDR3 reads CASSQSRQGKYEQYF. The CDR3 DNA reads as TGCGCCAGCAGTCAATCGAGACAGGGGAAGTACGAGCAGTACTTC.

This chain links TRBV27 with TRBJ1-2, with no clear D. V lost 0 bases to trimming and J lost 1 base, with 12 bases between them. From germline, CDR1 is MNHEY and CDR2 SMNVEV (reference sequence). The CDR3 spans 16 residues. CDR3: CASSLSFKDGNYGYTF. The CDR3 DNA sequence: TGTGCCAGCAGTTTATCCTTCAAGGACGGTAACTATGGCTACACCTTC.

V gene TRBV27 combines with J gene TRBJ2-7; 9 bases fit TRBD1. CDR3 length equals 16 residues. Per germline, CDR1 MNHEY and CDR2 SMNVEV (reference sequence). The V segment lost 5 bases and the J segment 3 bases; nucleotides outside the gene matches: 11. DNA of the CDR3: TGTGCCAGCAGTCGACCGCCCGGGACAGGGCTCTACGAGCAGTACTTC. Translating it yields CASSRPPGTGLYEQYF.

In this sample, this clone turned up once. V usage is TRBV18 and J usage is TRBJ1-2; possibly TRBD1 for D (5 bases). This CDR3 is 14 amino acids long. Germline V CDR1 and CDR2: KGHSH, LQKENI. Trimming removed 5 bases at V and 5 bases at J, with 15 bases between. In DNA form, the CDR3 reads TGTGCCAGCTCAGAGGGGAGATTTGGATATGGCTACACCTTC. It encodes CASSEGRFGYGYTF.

The chain recombines TRBV6-6 with TRBJ1-6; 8 bases map to TRBD1. The germline V gene encodes CDR1 MNHNY and CDR2 SVGAGI (reference sequence). This CDR3 contains 14 residues. V shed 5 bases, J shed 7 bases, and the junction held 4 bases outside the gene matches. The CDR3 coding sequence is TGTGCCAGCAGTGGACAGGGCTACAATTCACCCCTCCACTTT. Its translation is CASSGQGYNSPLHF.

This clone came up once. The chain uses TRBV30 and TRBJ1-6; D remains unclear. V was pared by 2 bases and J by 10 bases, with 12 bases between. CDR3 length: 13 residues. Germline-derived CDR1 and CDR2 are GTSNPN and SVGIG (reference sequence). CDR3 nucleotide sequence: TGTGCCTGGAGTCCTCCGGGAAACTCACCCCTCCACTTT. Protein sequence: CAWSPPGNSPLHF.

The CDR3 reads CASSLGVSAGGVTDTQYF. CDR3 nucleotides: TGCGCCAGCAGCTTGGGTGTTTCTGCGGGGGGAGTCACAGATACGCAGTATTTT. This chain links TRBV5-1 with TRBJ2-3; 8 positions match TRBD2. Per the germline V gene, CDR1 is SGHRS and CDR2 is YFSETQ. The CDR3 covers 18 residues. V lost 0 bases, J lost 2 bases, and 11 bases stayed unmatched.

V usage is TRBV5-4 and J usage is TRBJ1-2; 8 bases match TRBD1. Germline V gives CDR1 SGHNT, CDR2 YYREEE (reference sequence). V was clipped by 3 bases and J by 4 bases; unmatched bases: 8. This CDR3 is built from 15 residues. Written as DNA, the CDR3 is TGTGCCAGCAGCTCTACAGGGGGAAGTGGCTATGGCTACACCTTC. Residues: CASSSTGGSGYGYTF.

The CDR3 DNA is TGTGCCAGCAGCGTGGGGCTTCAAGAGACCCAGTACTTC. Translating gives CASSVGLQETQYF. The rearrangement uses TRBV7-6 and TRBJ2-5, with TRBD1 as a possible D gene (5 bases). Germline V gene data show CDR1 as SGHVS and CDR2 as FNYEAQ. Between the trimmed V and J ends, which lost 5 bases and 2 bases, there was a span of 9 bases. The CDR3 has 13 residues.

V is TRBV19 and J is TRBJ2-7, with D tentatively TRBD1 (6 bases). CDR1 LNHDA and CDR2 SQIVND come from the germline V gene (reference sequence). The ends were cut back, 6 bases at V and 3 bases at J, with 15 bases in the middle. This CDR3 comprises 14 residues. CDR3 residues: CASRDLSRGYEQYF. CDR3 sequence (DNA): TGTGCCAGTAGAGACCTTTCCAGGGGCTACGAGCAGTACTTC. Full variable domain (rest looked up from reference TRBV19 and TRBJ2-7): DGGITQSPKYLFRKEGQNVTLSCEQNLNHDAMYWYRQDPGQGLRLIYYSQIVNDFQKGDIAEGYSVSREKKESFPLTVTSAQKNPTAFYLCASRDLSRGYEQYFGPGTRLTVT.

The CDR3 nucleotides are TGTGCCAGCAGCGAACAGGGGTCCTACGAGCAGTACTTC. Its protein is CASSEQGSYEQYF. The chain couples TRBV6-6 to TRBJ2-7; TRBD1 agrees at 7 bases. There are 13 residues in the CDR3. After removal of 6 bases from V and 1 base from J, the junction contained 3 bases not matched to a gene. The germline V gene has CDR1 MNHNY and CDR2 SVGAGI (reference sequence).

The chain joins TRBV7-9 to TRBJ2-3; D remains unclear. The V gene lost 3 bases and the J gene lost 0 bases, with 10 bases spanning the gap. Germline assignment: CDR1 SEHNR and CDR2 FQNEAQ (reference sequence). The CDR3 loop spans 15 amino acids. CDR3 in DNA: TGTGCCAGCAGCTTCACCGGCGGAAGCACAGATACGCAGTATTTT. Protein product: CASSFTGGSTDTQYF.

This clone appeared a few times. The V and J genes are TRBV11-2 and TRBJ2-2, with D tentatively TRBD1 (6 bases). V was clipped by 7 bases and J by 5 bases, with 14 bases between them. The CDR3 contains 14 residues. Germline CDR1 and CDR2: SGHAT and FQNNGV. In nucleotides, the CDR3 is TGTGCCAGCACCCCCGGGACACTGACCGGGGAGCTGTTTTTT. This encodes CASTPGTLTGELFF.

V is TRBV28 and J is TRBJ2-3, with 12 bases identical to TRBD2. Germline-derived CDR1 and CDR2 are MDHEN and SYDVKM. The CDR3 has 16 residues. The trim removed 2 bases at V and 4 bases at J, leaving 4 bases unmatched. CDR3 in amino acids: CASSLTASGGADTQYF. In DNA form, the CDR3 reads TGTGCCAGCAGTTTAACGGCTAGCGGGGGGGCAGATACGCAGTATTTT.